Below are 28 T cell receptor beta chains sequenced from a single sample in a study of identical twins. Each CDR3 protein gets one entry after TCRdb re-called the 5' RACE reads with MiXCR. The sample consists of hundreds of thousands of distinct CDR3 sequences, approximately 13% of them appearing once. The same sample was also studied in work on yellow fever vaccine responses in identical twins.

Sequenced: PBMCs. The receptors come from a woman between 18 and 30 years old in good health.

A few counts support this clonotype. The chain employs TRBV9 and TRBJ1-2; D ambiguous. CDR1 and CDR2 (germline): SGDLS, YYNGEE. The CDR3 runs 15 residues. V lost 0 bases, J lost 4 bases, and 13 bases lay in between. CDR3 sequence: CASSVDSSQSYGYTF. In DNA form, the CDR3 reads TGTGCCAGCAGCGTAGATTCGAGTCAGTCCTATGGCTACACCTTC. Complete variable domain (other parts from reference TRBV9 and TRBJ1-2): DSGVTQTPKHLITATGQRVTLRCSPRSGDLSVYWYQQSLDQGLQFLIQYYNGEERAKGNILERFSAQQFPDLHSELNLSSLELGDSALYFCASSVDSSQSYGYTFGSGTRLTVV.

This chain connects TRBV5-5 to TRBJ2-5, with D perhaps TRBD1 (5 bases). This CDR3 spans 14 amino acids. Between the trimmed V and J ends, which lost 0 bases and 4 bases, there was a span of 10 bases. From germline, CDR1 is SGHKS and CDR2 YYEKEE (reference sequence). The CDR3 spells CASSLGTMGETQYF. The CDR3, as DNA: TGTGCCAGCAGCTTGGGGACAATGGGAGAGACCCAGTACTTC.

The chain has TRBV6-2 or TRBV6-3 and TRBJ2-3; weak D call: TRBD1 (5 bases). Trimming took 2 bases from V and 8 from J, leaving 8 bases between them. Germline CDR1 MNHEY, CDR2 SVGEGT. This CDR3 contains 12 residues. Written as DNA, the CDR3 is TGTGCCAGCAGTTACGTCCAGGGTACGCAGTATTTT. Translating gives CASSYVQGTQYF.

J is TRBJ2-7 and V is TRBV11-2; 7 nucleotides line up with TRBD2. The CDR3 has 17 residues. Germline trimming cut 0 bases from V and 4 bases from J; bases unmatched to any gene: 12. CDR1 SGHAT and CDR2 FQNNGV come from the germline V gene. The CDR3 nucleotides read TGTGCCAGCAGCTTAGATGGGTCCCGGACTAGACCGTACGAGCAGTACTTC. It specifies CASSLDGSRTRPYEQYF.

The chain employs TRBV29-1 and TRBJ2-7; D perhaps matches TRBD1 (6 bases). Germline V gene lookup returns CDR1 SQVTM and CDR2 ANQGSEA. The CDR3 length is 13 residues. V shed 6 bases and J shed 6 bases, with 18 bases lying between them. CDR3 loop: CSVQDSENGEQYF. The CDR3 nucleotides read TGCAGCGTCCAGGACAGTGAAAACGGCGAGCAGTACTTC.

This clonotype was counted between two and nine times. V and J are TRBV27 and TRBJ1-1; 7 bases agree with TRBD1. The germline gives CDR1 MNHEY, CDR2 SMNVEV (reference sequence). Trimming took 8 bases from V and 5 from J; bases not matched to a gene: 2. The CDR3 covers 11 residues. CDR3 amino acids: CASFRGTEAFF. The CDR3 bases are TGTGCCAGCTTCAGGGGGACTGAAGCTTTCTTT.

This clonotype was detected only a few times. CDR3 sequence reads: CASSTPRPFGTGGKLNTEAFF. The CDR3 region has the DNA TGTGCCAGCAGCACACCACGACCTTTCGGGACAGGGGGAAAGCTGAACACTGAAGCTTTCTTT. The chain is built from TRBV6-2 or TRBV6-3 and TRBJ1-1; 11 nucleotides match TRBD1. V shed 6 bases, J shed 0 bases, and the junction held 21 bases outside the gene matches. In germline, CDR1 is MNHEY, CDR2 SVGEGT. CDR3 length equals 21 residues.

This clonotype has a handful of counts. The rearrangement links TRBV10-3 to TRBJ2-7; weak D call: TRBD2 (5 bases). Germline values: CDR1 ENHRY, CDR2 SYGVKD. CDR3 length: 14 amino acids. Trimming took 5 bases from V and 3 from J, leaving 14 bases between them. CDR3 protein: CAISMDCRYYEQYV. The CDR3, as DNA: TGTGCCATCAGTATGGACTGCCGCTACTACGAGCAGTACGTC.

This clonotype was seen a few times. The V gene is TRBV6-1, the J gene TRBJ1-5, with D perhaps matching TRBD1 (6 bases). Germline V gene data show CDR1 as MNHNS and CDR2 as SASEGT. Trimming shortened V by 8 bases and J by 4 bases, and 12 bases separated the two germline ends. The CDR3 spans 13 residues. CDR3 DNA: TGTGCCAGCGCCACAGGGTCAAATCAGCCCCAGCATTTT. This sequence encodes CASATGSNQPQHF.

This clonotype was observed a few times. The rearrangement links TRBV20-1 to TRBJ2-5, with D perhaps matching TRBD1 (6 bases). This CDR3 spans 15 amino acids. The V end was cut by 5 bases, the J end by 5 bases, with 21 bases between. The germline CDR1 and CDR2 sequences are DFQATT and SNEGSKA (reference sequence). CDR3 amino acids: CSAPPGDKPTETQYF. The CDR3 region has the DNA TGCAGTGCTCCCCCAGGGGACAAGCCAACCGAGACCCAGTACTTC.

This chain uses TRBV7-9 with TRBJ2-2; D is possibly TRBD1 (5 bases). The CDR3 has 16 residues. CDR1 SEHNR and CDR2 FQNEAQ come from the germline V gene (reference sequence). Trimming pared 4 bases from V and 3 bases from J, leaving 15 bases between. CDR3 residues: CASSSTAGTDTGELFF. The DNA of the CDR3 is TGTGCCAGCAGCTCGACAGCCGGTACCGACACCGGGGAGCTGTTTTTT.

This rearrangement joins TRBV28 to TRBJ2-3; D tentatively reads TRBD1 or TRBD2 (5 bases each). CDR1 and CDR2 (germline): MDHEN, SYDVKM. V was shortened by 6 bases and J by 4 bases, with 14 bases between the two germline ends. The CDR3 extends over 14 amino acids. The CDR3, as DNA: TGTGCCAGCAGCATCATTCAGGGAGCAGATACGCAGTATTTT. Its translation is CASSIIQGADTQYF.

The chain combines TRBV29-1 with TRBJ1-1; perhaps TRBD1 as D (5 bases). This CDR3 has 20 residues. V lost 1 base, J lost 1 base, and 28 bases lay in between. Germline CDR1 reads SQVTM; CDR2 reads ANQGSEA. The CDR3 DNA follows: TGCAGCGTTGAAGCCCCGTGGCCCCCGAATTCGATCGGGGGGAACACTGAAGCTTTCTTT. Its protein product is CSVEAPWPPNSIGGNTEAFF.

Only a few counts were recorded for this clonotype. The chain employs TRBV10-3 and TRBJ2-7, with D maybe TRBD1 (5 bases). With 3 bases removed from V and 7 bases from J, the gap between germline ends came to 10 bases. CDR3 size: 12 residues. In germline, CDR1 is ENHRY, CDR2 SYGVKD. DNA of the CDR3: TGTGCCATCAGTGATGGGGCTGGGGAGCAGTACTTC. It codes for CAISDGAGEQYF.

This chain joins TRBV6-1 and TRBJ2-6; 11 nucleotides match TRBD1. The junction had 0 bases not matched to a gene; V was cut back by 4 bases and J by 1 base. Germline CDR1 MNHNS, CDR2 SASEGT. The CDR3 is made up of 16 amino acids. The CDR3 reads CASSGDRGSGANVLTF. The DNA for the CDR3 is TGTGCCAGCAGTGGGGACAGGGGGTCTGGGGCCAACGTCCTGACTTTC.

V is TRBV6-1 and J is TRBJ2-1, with 12 bases identical to TRBD2. Per the germline V gene, CDR1 is MNHNS and CDR2 is SASEGT. The junction had 5 bases not matched to a gene; V was cut back by 5 bases and J by 9 bases. The CDR3 has 14 amino acids. The CDR3 nucleotides read TGTGCCAGCAGTCCGGGACTAGCGGGCTCTGAGCAGTTCTTC. Amino acid sequence: CASSPGLAGSEQFF.

The chain uses TRBV7-8 and TRBJ2-2; a weak D match, TRBD1 (5 bases). V gave up 6 bases and J gave up 6 bases, with 14 bases separating them. The CDR3 is 14 residues long. Germline V lookup: CDR1 SGHVS, CDR2 FQNEAQ. CDR3 amino acids: CASRPRRGSGELFF. The CDR3 bases are TGTGCCAGCAGGCCGCGAAGGGGCTCCGGGGAGCTGTTTTTT.

The chain recombines TRBV10-1 with TRBJ1-1; D is unresolved. The V gene lost 3 bases and the J gene lost 5 bases, with 13 bases spanning the gap. The CDR3 covers 14 residues. Germline CDR1 reads WNHNN; CDR2 reads SYGVQD (reference sequence). CDR3 loop: CASSDPGSGTEAFF. The CDR3 nucleotides read TGCGCCAGCAGTGACCCGGGATCGGGGACTGAAGCTTTCTTT.

The gene calls are TRBV4-1 and TRBJ2-3; D not certain. Trimming removed 0 bases from V and 0 bases from J, with 7 bases in between. Germline-derived CDR1 and CDR2 are MGHRA and YSYEKL. The CDR3 loop spans 15 amino acids. The DNA for the CDR3 is TGCGCCAGCAGCCAAGAACGGTTTAGCACAGATACGCAGTATTTT. This translates into CASSQERFSTDTQYF.

V gene TRBV2 combines with J gene TRBJ2-5, with D hard to call. The CDR3 sequence is 13 residues long. V was shortened by 2 bases and J by 5 bases, with 9 bases between the two germline ends. Germline V lookup: CDR1 SNHLY, CDR2 FYNNEI. CDR3 sequence: CASSERPRETQYF. The CDR3 coding sequence is TGTGCCAGCAGTGAACGACCCCGTGAGACCCAGTACTTC.

This clonotype showed up many times. The chain is built from TRBV5-6 and TRBJ2-7, with D possibly being TRBD1 or TRBD2 (5 bases each). The CDR3 extends over 11 amino acids. Germline V CDR1 and CDR2: SGHDT, YYEEEE. V shed 4 bases and J shed 6 bases, with 8 bases lying between them. The CDR3 is CASSLGGEQYV. Written as DNA, the CDR3 is TGTGCCAGCAGCCTTGGGGGCGAGCAGTACGTC.

The chain has TRBV2 and TRBJ2-5, with TRBD2 as a possible D gene (7 bases). V lost 5 bases and J 4 bases, leaving 20 bases between the germline ends. The CDR3 sequence is 16 residues long. Looked up from germline, CDR1 is SNHLY and CDR2 is FYNNEI. This CDR3 reads CASSLDAGAGTETQYF. In DNA form, the CDR3 reads TGTGCCAGCAGTTTAGACGCGGGGGCCGGGACAGAGACCCAGTACTTC.

This clonotype was counted a few times. The chain recombines TRBV24-1 with TRBJ2-2; maybe TRBD1 (6 bases). The germline gives CDR1 KGHDR, CDR2 SFDVKD. This CDR3 region has 14 residues. The germline V and J ends were trimmed by 6 bases and 0 bases, with 7 bases remaining between them. CDR3 bases: TGTGCCACCAGTTACAGGGCGAACACCGGGGAGCTGTTTTTT. Its protein product is CATSYRANTGELFF.

This rearrangement joins TRBV6-6 to TRBJ2-1; D is possibly TRBD1 or TRBD2 (5 bases each). This CDR3 contains 12 residues. Between the trimmed V and J ends, which lost 5 bases and 12 bases, there was a span of 14 bases. CDR1 MNHNY and CDR2 SVGAGI come from the germline V gene (reference sequence). Here the CDR3 reads CASSPWGSGQFF. As DNA, the CDR3 is TGTGCCAGCAGTCCCTGGGGGTCCGGGCAGTTCTTC.

This clonotype was observed a few times. This chain joins TRBV28 and TRBJ2-7; 13 bases are a match to TRBD2. This CDR3 has 15 residues. V dropped 8 bases and J dropped 3; count of bases not matched to a gene: 7. Germline V gives CDR1 MDHEN, CDR2 SYDVKM. In nucleotides, the CDR3 is TGTGCCAGCGGGACTAGCGGGACTATGCGCTACGAGCAGTACTTC. Translated: CASGTSGTMRYEQYF.

The chain links TRBV6-1 to TRBJ2-1, with TRBD1 identical over 7 bases. V was clipped by 8 bases and J by 8 bases; unmatched bases: 9. CDR1 and CDR2 from the germline V gene are MNHNS and SASEGT. CDR3 length equals 13 residues. The CDR3 loop reads CASDPTGSDEQFF. DNA for the CDR3: TGTGCCAGCGACCCGACAGGGTCAGATGAGCAGTTCTTC.

In this sample, this clonotype turned up a few times. A junction end diverges from the germline sequence, so it may reflect a read error. The gene calls are TRBV12-3 or TRBV12-4 and TRBJ2-5; a possible D gene is TRBD2 (5 bases). This CDR3 spans 16 amino acids. The CDR3 protein is CASTQQLYSDQETQYF. CDR3 DNA sequence: TGTGCCAGCACCCAACAGCTCTATAGCGACCAGGAGACCCAGTACTTC.

This clonotype was recorded at least ten times. The chain is built from TRBV7-9 and TRBJ2-1; D not certain. With 5 bases removed from V and 7 bases from J, the gap between germline ends came to 15 bases. The germline V gene encodes CDR1 SEHNR and CDR2 FQNEAQ (reference sequence). This CDR3 is built from 14 residues. The DNA of the CDR3 is TGTGCCAGCAGCCCCCCTCAGCCCCCGAATGAGCAGTTCTTC. Protein: CASSPPQPPNEQFF.